These T cell receptor beta chains were read from a single sample in a study of blood T cell repertoires in COVID-19. TCRdb's table, derived via immunoSEQ multiplex PCR, lists solely in-frame clones and lacks some. The sample holds about 130,000 clones, about 76% seen once. The sequencing sample was made of peripheral blood. All receptors come from a man older than 75 with acute or convalescent COVID-19. The CDR3 runs from the conserved cysteine through the conserved F or W. A D gene is named only where the DNA matches it firmly. Where a row states a size, it is once, few, many or the class of an expanded clone; other rows omit it.

D gene	clone size	J gene	V gene	CDR3 DNA	CDR3 protein
-	-	TRBJ2-5	TRBV6-2/TRBV6-3	TGTGCCAGCAGTTACCTCGGGGGTCAGAAGCAAGAGACCCAGTACTTC	CASSYLGGQKQETQYF
TRBD1	-	TRBJ1-6	TRBV19	TGTGCCAGTAGCCGGGACAGGGTGCGTTCACCCCTCCACTTT	CASSRDRVRSPLHF
-	-	TRBJ2-5	TRBV5-1	TGCGCCAGCAGCTTGGCACAGGGCTCAATGGAGACCCAGTACTTC	CASSLAQGSMETQYF
TRBD1	-	TRBJ2-1	TRBV11-2	TGTGCCAGCAGACAATCGACAGGGCGAAGCTCCTACAATGAGCAGTTCTTC	CASRQSTGRSSYNEQFF
-	-	TRBJ1-3	TRBV19	TGTGCCAGTATCGGGAGGGGCCTCTCTGGAAACACCATATATTTT	CASIGRGLSGNTIYF
-	-	TRBJ2-1	TRBV7-9	TGTGCCAGCTCACGAGCGACCCTTGGAGGTAGCAATGAGCAGTTCTTC	CASSRATLGGSNEQFF
-	once	TRBJ2-5	TRBV2	TGTGCCAGCAGTGGAGATTGGGAGACCCAGTACTTC	CASSGDWETQYF
TRBD1	-	TRBJ1-1	TRBV5-5	TGTGCCAGCAGCGTAGAACAAGGACAGGAAGGGACTGAAGCTTTCTTT	CASSVEQGQEGTEAFF
TRBD2	-	TRBJ2-3	TRBV9	TGTGCCAGCACCCGTGTAGCGGGGGGGCCCGCAGATACGCAGTATTTT	CASTRVAGGPADTQYF
TRBD1	-	TRBJ1-4	TRBV4-1	TGCGCCAGCAGCAAGGGACAGGGGGAGGCAACTAATGAAAAACTGTTTTTT	CASSKGQGEATNEKLFF
TRBD1	-	TRBJ2-6	TRBV28	TGTGCCAGCAGCGGACAGGGACTCTCTGGGGCCAACGTCCTGACTTTC	CASSGQGLSGANVLTF
TRBD2	-	TRBJ2-1	TRBV5-1	TGCGCCAGCAGCTTGGCAGCGGGGGACAATGAGCAGTTCTTC	CASSLAAGDNEQFF
TRBD1	few	TRBJ2-3	TRBV18	TGTGCCAGCTCACCTTCAACCGGGACAGGGGGCACAGATACGCAGTATTTT	CASSPSTGTGGTDTQYF
-	-	TRBJ2-6	TRBV4-2	TGTGCCAGCAGCCCCCGGGACTCTGGGGCCAACGTCCTGACTTTC	CASSPRDSGANVLTF
TRBD1	-	TRBJ1-2	TRBV6-1	TGTGCCAGCAGTGCAGGACAGGGGGCTTTTGGCTACACCTTC	CASSAGQGAFGYTF
-	-	TRBJ1-4	TRBV19	TGTGCCAGTAGTCCGCGGGGAGAGCCCTCAACTAATGAAAAACTGTTTTTT	CASSPRGEPSTNEKLFF
-	few	TRBJ1-2	TRBV19	TGTGCCAGTAGTATCGCGCATGGCTACACCTTC	CASSIAHGYTF